This TCR beta chain derives from a study of identifying expanded T cells in peripheral blood. The germline V gene has CDR1 SQVTM and CDR2 ANQGSEA. The V and J ends lost 4 bases and 4 bases respectively, with 15 bases between them. CDR3 length: 14 amino acids. Profiled with immunoSEQ multiplex PCR; TCRdb holds only in-frame clones, not every one. The table lists 120,000 or so clones, 84% of them singletons. Healthy donors had no documented immune events, such as infections, while sampled. On this clone: Its antigen remains unidentified.

General observations from the study: Clone count variance between roughly 2-week samples rose with total template count. Technical replicates showed about 1.2 changed clones; around 2 weeks about 16; four weeks 19.

This TCR derives from a person between 18 and 75 years old in good health. The sample taken for sequencing was blood. This chain uses TRBV29-1 with TRBJ2-3; possibly TRBD1 for D (6 bases). DNA of the CDR3: TGCAGCGTTGCCAGGGGTTATCAATCAGATACGCAGTATTTT. Translated: CSVARGYQSDTQYF.